The TCR beta chain described here comes from a study of cytomegalovirus exposure and HLA in healthy donors. Germline CDR1 SGHRS, CDR2 YFSETQ. The CDR3 is 14 amino acids. Vbeta (60) and Jbeta (13) primers were used in the PCR. The table came from immunoSEQ multiplex PCR; TCRdb's copy has only in-frame clones and leaves some out. The sample shows around 120,000 clones, about three quarters of them seen only once. The receptor was derived from a female donor in good health and CMV-seropositive. Sequencing input: PBMCs. The chain joins TRBV5-1 to TRBJ2-5; no definite D call. Gene TRBJ2-7 matches the end of the DNA better, so the J call may be wrong. The CDR3 DNA reads TGCGCCAGCAGTGGTTCAGCAGGTGCCTACGAGCAGTACTTC. Amino acid sequence: CASSGSAGAYEQYF.